A single T cell receptor beta chain is shown here with its context. Its antigen remains unknown. The data belong to a study of identical twins. Unique molecular identifiers were in the cDNA, with template-switch universal primer binding. TCRdb re-called the 5' RACE reads through MiXCR, storing one row per CDR3 protein. The sample shows around 1.7 million distinct CDR3 sequences, under 35% of them seen only once. Trimming pared 4 bases from V and 0 bases from J, leaving 12 bases between. The CDR3 contains 14 residues. Germline loops: CDR1 SQVTM, CDR2 ANQGSEA. Notes on the study in general: Modelling underestimated the level of out-of-frame TCR alpha sharing observed in monozygotic twins.

The sequencing sample was made of cord blood. The TCR comes from a newborn girl in good health. This rearrangement joins TRBV29-1 to TRBJ1-2; possibly TRBD1 for D (6 bases). The CDR3 region has the DNA TGCAGCGTTGTAGGGGGACACTCTAACTATGGCTACACCTTC. It yields the protein CSVVGGHSNYGYTF.